This TCR beta chain was sequenced in a study of T cell clusters in autoimmune cytopenias (dated by TCRdb to about 2019). In terms of the full investigation: Of the 45 or so healthy donor controls, over 20 were female, and the group had a mean age of 56 years and a median age of about 63 years. A median TRB sequencing depth of around 53,000 reads per sample was reached, and a median of 2,350 distinct TRB clonotypes per sample was obtained. Peripheral blood TRB and IGH repertoires were sequenced in autoimmune cytopenia patients at active disease and during treatment follow-up, alongside healthy, CLL and autoimmune hepatitis controls. The goal of the study was to determine whether autoimmune cytopenia patients have a disease-specific immune repertoire signature that could serve as a blood-based biomarker. Controls were approximately 23 age-matched healthy donors for primary cytopenia and roughly 13 age-matched CLL patients for secondary cytopenia. Autoimmune hepatitis repertoires were compared with those of 20 to 25 age- and sex-matched healthy donors.

No count is given, but going by its frequency this clonotype is medium-sized (0.01 to 0.1%). There is no known antigen for this receptor. TRB rearrangements were amplified by multiplex PCR following a touch-down protocol, with the TRB-A and TRB-B primer pools mixed in one tube. Two consecutive PCR reactions with Phusion HS II polymerase added Illumina adapters and sample indices to the amplicons. Amplicons were gel-purified with the NucleoSpin Gel and PCR Clean-up kit, then quantified by Qubit and quality-checked on an Agilent 2100 Bioanalyzer. Sequencing of the libraries was done on an Illumina MiSeq with 600-cycle, single-indexed, paired-end runs. Regarding the original processing steps: Alignment and assembly of TRB reads were performed with MiXCR version 2.1.12 and the default MiXCR reference library. A clone was defined by each unique CDR3 nucleotide sequence, and the analysis included only productive sequences supported by at least two reads. To assess repertoire diversity, an R script computed alpha-parameterized diversity profiles (alpha 0 to 5), which included the Shannon (alpha 1) and Simpson (alpha 2) indices. The tcR package was used to compute combinatorial TRB VJ usage, and cohorts were compared on this usage by principal component analysis with ade4. Using GLIPH, TCRbeta CDR3s were clustered on pairs of cohorts matched for age and read depth, and a Wilcoxon test was used to compare cluster frequencies. Each CDR3 protein sequence appears as one entry after TCRdb reprocessed the reads, and no DNA is included. The V and J calls and clone size come from TCRdb's table, not from the authors' own analysis. This sample's table carries thousands of distinct CDR3 sequences. The ten largest clones represent around a third of the sample.

Overall study results and their limits: In the comparison of secondary cytopenia with CLL, the cluster-lack signature was not observed, apparently because the dominant lymphoma-associated repertoire masked the signature. Almost three-fold more exclusive TRB clusters were observed in healthy donors than in active autoimmune hepatitis patients, consistent with an autoimmunity-wide signature. GLIPH results suggested that primary autoimmune cytopenia patients were missing physiological T cell clusters, with fewer than 60 clusters found only in healthy donors compared with roughly 15 found only in patients. The T cell clusters were defined only in silico, and the functional role of the clusters still needed to be validated experimentally. TRB repertoire shifts, with less even repertoires in secondary cytopenia and CLL, mostly reflected lymphoma bias rather than autoimmunity.

Based on the germline V gene, the CDR1 and CDR2 sequences are MNHEY and SVGAGI. From its cysteine to its phenylalanine, the CDR3 spans 14 amino acids. DNA is not on record. TRB amplification used approximately 250 ng of peripheral blood genomic DNA, 30,000 to 40,000 genome equivalents, per sample. These data were also filed under a second study, of T cell repertoires in aging, cancer and after chemotherapy. Per the second study: The donors fell into six age groups ranging from 30 or younger to 70 or older, and each group had at least three individuals. Healthy donor control TCR repertoires were recorded over several months to years and showed clear clonal overlap across re-sampling. Several million TCR reads were contained in the full dataset. Compared with age-matched healthy donors, untreated patients with either hematological or solid cancers had significantly lower TCR diversity in the blood along with higher clonality. In healthy donors, the decline in TCR diversity with age was mainly due to loss of richness, whereas in cancer patients loss of evenness also played a role. In both cancer cohorts, median generation probability rose over the chemotherapy interval, which suggests that the repertoire was reconstituted through rebound thymic output. The authors noted that the repertoire data do not allow conclusions about immunological memory after chemotherapy. To look at immunoaging and at how T cells reconstitute after chemotherapy, the study profiled TCR beta repertoires in peripheral blood from both healthy donors and cancer patients. Alongside some 96 healthy donors serving as a reference group, the cohort included approximately 220 cancer patients, of whom more than 90 had hematological cancers and approximately 120 had solid cancers. TRB sequences were processed with MiXCR versions 2.12 and 3.0.5. Shannon diversity, evenness, clonality (one minus evenness), and alpha-parameterized diversity profiles from alpha 0 to 5 were included as repertoire metrics. Generation probabilities of clones in paired pre- and post-chemotherapy samples were computed with the IGoR algorithm.

Recombination connected TRBV6-5 to TRBJ2-7. Sequencing was done on a sample of peripheral blood. The TCR originated in a human donor in good health. CDR3 reads: CASSYTGVGYEQYF.